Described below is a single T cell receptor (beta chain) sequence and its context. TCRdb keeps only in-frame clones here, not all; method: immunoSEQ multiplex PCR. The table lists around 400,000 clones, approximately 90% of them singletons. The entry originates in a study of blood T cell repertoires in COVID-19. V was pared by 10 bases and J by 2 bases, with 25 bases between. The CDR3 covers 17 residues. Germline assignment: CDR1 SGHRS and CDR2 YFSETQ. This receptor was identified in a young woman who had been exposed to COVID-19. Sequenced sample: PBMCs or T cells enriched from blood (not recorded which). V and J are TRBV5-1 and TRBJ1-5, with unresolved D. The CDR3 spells CAGEPSIGVRGNQPQHF. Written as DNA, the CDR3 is TGCGCCGGGGAGCCTAGCATCGGGGTCAGAGGCAATCAGCCCCAGCATTTT. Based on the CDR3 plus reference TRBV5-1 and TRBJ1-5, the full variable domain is KAGVTQTPRYLIKTRGQQVTLSCSPISGHRSVSWYQQTPGQGLQFLFEYFSETQRNKGNFPGRFSGRQFSNSRSEMNVSTLELGDSALYLCAGEPSIGVRGNQPQHFGDGTRLSIL.